The sequence of this T cell receptor (beta chain) was determined in a study of blood T cell repertoires in COVID-19. Study details: The United States, Italy and Spain provided the acute and convalescent COVID-19 samples. T cells, B-cell-depleted T cells, or PBMCs supplied cDNA or gDNA.

This CDR3 spans 14 amino acids. V was pared by 4 bases and J by 1 base, with 2 bases of the junction left unmatched. Germline V gene sequence: CDR1 SGHRS, CDR2 YFSETQ. Original methodology: Amplification with reference gene primers provided the estimates of nucleated cell counts. Sequenced by immunoSEQ multiplex PCR; TCRdb stores in-frame clones only, minus some. That table gives V, J and clone size, and the DNA gave D and trimming. The sample lists approximately 150,000 clones, about 80% occurring once. Sequenced input: peripheral blood. This clonotype originated in a man between 65 and 85 years old who had recovered from COVID-19. V and J are TRBV5-1 and TRBJ2-3, with 8 bases matching TRBD1. The CDR3 nucleotides read TGCGCCAGCAGCAAGGACAGGGGCACAGATACGCAGTATTTT. Amino acids: CASSKDRGTDTQYF.